This TCR beta chain was sequenced in a study of T-cell memory formation after mild COVID-19. TCRdb itself ran the 5' RACE reads through MiXCR, one entry per CDR3 protein. The sample records over 120,000 distinct CDR3 sequences, around 21% being singletons. V lost 0 bases to trimming and J lost 4 bases, with 12 bases between them. This CDR3 region has 15 residues. Germline CDR1 reads LNHNV; CDR2 reads YYDKDF (reference sequence). The material sequenced was PBMCs or a T cell subset sorted from them (not recorded which). This chain uses TRBV15 with TRBJ2-5; D gene uncertain. The TCR originated in an adult woman who had mild COVID-19 (a few samples of this study predate the infection). Cell type and time point are not known. The CDR3 spells CATSRDRATRETQYF. CDR3 in DNA: TGTGCCACCAGCAGAGATAGGGCCACCAGAGAGACCCAGTACTTC.